These T cell receptor beta chains were read from a single sample in a study of T cells in Graves' hyperthyroidism and ophthalmopathy. TCRdb ran MiXCR on the multiplex PCR reads and lists one entry per CDR3 protein. The sample has hundreds of thousands of distinct CDR3 sequences, approximately 25% seen once; the top ten hold over 9%. The sample was blood. The receptors stem from a woman under 40 with Graves' ophthalmopathy. Both conserved end residues are part of each CDR3. The order of the fields is CDR3 protein, J gene, V gene.

CASSLLAGFTGELFF TRBJ2-2 TRBV11-2
CASSLKGQASYEQYF TRBJ2-7 TRBV27
CASNLTSRTGGSYEQYF TRBJ2-7 TRBV12-3/TRBV12-4
CASSPTELPGQGANGYTF TRBJ1-2 TRBV6-2/TRBV6-3
CASSGDGYGYGYTF TRBJ1-2 TRBV2
CATSDQIGHQPQHF TRBJ1-5 TRBV24-1
CASSFHSYEQYF TRBJ2-7 TRBV7-9
CAWSVPDRGYEQYF TRBJ2-7 TRBV30
CASSQGQDNSPLHF TRBJ1-6 TRBV5-1
CASSSLPTGDRNGYTF TRBJ1-2 TRBV19
CAWRAIGDTEAFF TRBJ1-1 TRBV30
CASSFTSREAFF TRBJ1-1 TRBV12-3/TRBV12-4
CASSSRGTGRGGLNTEAFF TRBJ1-1 TRBV7-3
CASSFWGQGDNQPQHF TRBJ1-5 TRBV28
CSVRRGDRSYEQYF TRBJ2-7 TRBV29-1
CSVAQSGSGNTIYF TRBJ1-3 TRBV29-1
CASSLALRAEAFF TRBJ1-1 TRBV5-1
CASSRGGSPYEQYF TRBJ2-7 TRBV7-2
CASSSVGANTGELFF TRBJ2-2 TRBV7-9
CAWSSGRDWETQYF TRBJ2-5 TRBV30
CASSTRIRGRDNQPQHF TRBJ1-5 TRBV19
CAWSGGPANYGYTF TRBJ1-2 TRBV30
CASSGRDRDFTEAFF TRBJ1-1 TRBV28
CASTPEGWEQYF TRBJ2-7 TRBV6-1
CSAPGRVGELFF TRBJ2-2 TRBV20-1
CASSEEQGADEQYF TRBJ2-7 TRBV2
CASSEPTSTGELFF TRBJ2-2 TRBV6-1
CSAPLVTGANVLTF TRBJ2-6 TRBV20-1
CSARDGEGGDEQYF TRBJ2-7 TRBV20-1